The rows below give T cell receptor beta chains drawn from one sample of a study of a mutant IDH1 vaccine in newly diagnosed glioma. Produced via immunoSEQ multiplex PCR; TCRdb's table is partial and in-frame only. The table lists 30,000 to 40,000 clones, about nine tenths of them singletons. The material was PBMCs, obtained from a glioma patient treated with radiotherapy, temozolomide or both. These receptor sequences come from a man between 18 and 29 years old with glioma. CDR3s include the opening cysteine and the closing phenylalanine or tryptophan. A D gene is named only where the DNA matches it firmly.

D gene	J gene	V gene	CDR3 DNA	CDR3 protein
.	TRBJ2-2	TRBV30	TGTGCCTGGAAGAGAAGCGGGGAGCTGTTTTTT	CAWKRSGELFF
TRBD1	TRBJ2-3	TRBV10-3	TGTGCCATCACCCACCGGGACAGGGGGATAGATACGCAGTATTTT	CAITHRDRGIDTQYF
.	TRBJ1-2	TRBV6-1	TGTGCCAGCAGTGATCTCCTCCACGATGGCTACACCTTC	CASSDLLHDGYTF
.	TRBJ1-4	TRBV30	TGTGGCATTGCCACGGCAGCGAGAGGTGAAAAACTGTTTTTT	CGIATAARGEKLFF
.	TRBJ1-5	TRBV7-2	TGTGCCAGCAGCTTTGGGGGGGCTGGTAATCAGCCCCAGCATTTT	CASSFGGAGNQPQHF
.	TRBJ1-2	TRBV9	TGTGCCAGCAGCGTAGCGCCAGGCCCTACTAACTATGGCTACACCTTC	CASSVAPGPTNYGYTF
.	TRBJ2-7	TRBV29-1	TGCAGCGTCTACAGGGACGAGCAGTACTTC	CSVYRDEQYF
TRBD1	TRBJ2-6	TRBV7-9	TGTGCCAGCAGCTTTCCAGGGGGCCGTGCCGGGGCCAACGTCCTGACTTTC	CASSFPGGRAGANVLTF
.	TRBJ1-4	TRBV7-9	TGTGCCAGCAGCTTAAGCGGGTCTAATGAAAAACTGTTTTTT	CASSLSGSNEKLFF
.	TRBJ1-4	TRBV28	TGTGCCAGCCGGGACCGTAAATCCCCTAGGGGTGAAAAACTGTTTTTT	CASRDRKSPRGEKLFF
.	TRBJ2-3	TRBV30	TGTGCCTGGAGTGTCCCCGCATCATCCGAAGATACGCAGTATTTT	CAWSVPASSEDTQYF